This T cell receptor (beta chain) is from a study of blood T cell repertoires in COVID-19. About the research overall: Some COVID-19 samples were acute and others convalescent; all came from the United States, Italy and Spain.

The CDR3 sequence is 14 residues long. Per germline, CDR1 SGHRS and CDR2 YFSETQ. Trimming removed 0 bases from V and 5 bases from J, with 11 bases in between. Sequencing was performed with immunoSEQ multiplex PCR; in TCRdb, only in-frame clones are kept and a portion is missing. The sample has about 81,000 clones, around 85% seen once. Specimen: peripheral blood. The TCR was taken from a woman in her 70s with acute or convalescent COVID-19. The V call is TRBV5-1, the J call TRBJ1-2; D gene ambiguous. The CDR3 loop is CASSLADRSYGYTF. The DNA of the CDR3 is TGCGCCAGCAGCTTGGCCGATCGGTCTTATGGCTACACCTTC.